This TCR beta chain was sequenced for a study of brain T cells in children with intractable seizures. This sample's time point: blood from clinic visit 5 months post-surgery; TSC patient then seizure free. Patients received at least one anti-epileptic drug before surgery. Here immunoSEQ multiplex PCR was the method, and the copy in TCRdb shows in-frame clones only, minus some. The sample comprises hundreds of thousands of clones, about 93% of which are singletons, and 5% to 7% rests with the top ten. Of note for this clone: Antigen specificity is unknown.

General study points: Patients' HCMV serostatus was unknown; virus specificity rests on CDR3 similarity alone.

The CDR3 covers 15 residues. Trimming cost V 5 bases and J 11 bases, with 21 bases left between them. From germline, CDR1 is MDHEN and CDR2 SYDVKM. The sequences come from peripheral blood, collected about 5 months after surgery. The clonotype comes from a boy in the first two years of life with tuberous sclerosis and intractable seizures. The chain links TRBV28 to TRBJ1-4; a possible D gene is TRBD1 (6 bases). DNA of the CDR3: TGTGCCAGCAGTCTAAGGGGGGCTGAGCCGCGGAAACTGTTTTTT. Translation gives CASSLRGAEPRKLFF. Filled out from reference TRBV28 and TRBJ1-4, the complete variable domain reads DVKVTQSSRYLVKRTGEKVFLECVQDMDHENMFWYRQDPGLGLRLIYFSYDVKMKEKGDIPEGYSVSREKKERFSLILESASTNQTSMYLCASSLRGAEPRKLFFGSGTQLSVL.